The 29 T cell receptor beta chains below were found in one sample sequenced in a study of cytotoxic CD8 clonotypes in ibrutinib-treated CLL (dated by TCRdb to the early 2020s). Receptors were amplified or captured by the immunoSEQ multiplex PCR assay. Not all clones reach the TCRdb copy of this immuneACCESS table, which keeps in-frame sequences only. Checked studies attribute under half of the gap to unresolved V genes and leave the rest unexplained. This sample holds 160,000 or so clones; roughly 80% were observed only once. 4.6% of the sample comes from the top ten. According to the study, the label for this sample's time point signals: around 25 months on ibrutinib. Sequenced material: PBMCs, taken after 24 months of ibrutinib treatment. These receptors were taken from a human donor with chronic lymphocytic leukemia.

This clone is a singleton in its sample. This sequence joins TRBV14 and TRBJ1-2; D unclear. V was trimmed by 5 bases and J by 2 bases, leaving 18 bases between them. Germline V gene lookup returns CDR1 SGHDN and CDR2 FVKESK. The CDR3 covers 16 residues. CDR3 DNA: TGTGCCAGCAGCTCGGGAGGAACTAAGCAAAACTATGGCTACACCTTC. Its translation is CASSSGGTKQNYGYTF. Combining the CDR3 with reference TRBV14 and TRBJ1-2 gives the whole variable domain EAGVTQFPSHSVIEKGQTVTLRCDPISGHDNLYWYRRVMGKEIKFLLHFVKESKQDESGMPNNRFLAERTGGTYSTLKVQPAELEDSGVYFCASSSGGTKQNYGYTFGSGTRLTVV.

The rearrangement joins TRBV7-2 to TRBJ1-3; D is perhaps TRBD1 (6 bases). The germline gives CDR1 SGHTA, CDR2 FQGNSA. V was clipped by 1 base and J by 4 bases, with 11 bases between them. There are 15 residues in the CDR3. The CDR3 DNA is TGTGCCAGCAGCTTAGAAACAGGGCGAGGAAACACCATATATTTT. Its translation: CASSLETGRGNTIYF.

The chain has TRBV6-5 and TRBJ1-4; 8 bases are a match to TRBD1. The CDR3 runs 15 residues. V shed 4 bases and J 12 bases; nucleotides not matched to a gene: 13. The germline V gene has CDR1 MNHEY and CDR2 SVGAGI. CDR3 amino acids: CASSSLTGARGELFF. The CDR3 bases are TGTGCCAGCAGTTCTCTGACAGGGGCTAGGGGGGAACTGTTTTTT.

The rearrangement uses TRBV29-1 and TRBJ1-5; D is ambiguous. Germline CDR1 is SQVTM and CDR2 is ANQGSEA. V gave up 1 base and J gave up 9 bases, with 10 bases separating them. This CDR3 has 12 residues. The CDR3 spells CSVEGYGGPQHF. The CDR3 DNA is TGCAGCGTTGAAGGATATGGAGGGCCCCAGCATTTT.

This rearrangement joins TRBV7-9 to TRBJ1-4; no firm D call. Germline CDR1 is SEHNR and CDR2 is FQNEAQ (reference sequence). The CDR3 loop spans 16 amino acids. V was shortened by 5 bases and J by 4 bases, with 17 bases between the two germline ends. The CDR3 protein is CASSQRPGIFNEKLFF. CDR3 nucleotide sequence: TGTGCCAGCAGCCAGAGACCGGGGATCTTTAATGAAAAACTGTTTTTT.

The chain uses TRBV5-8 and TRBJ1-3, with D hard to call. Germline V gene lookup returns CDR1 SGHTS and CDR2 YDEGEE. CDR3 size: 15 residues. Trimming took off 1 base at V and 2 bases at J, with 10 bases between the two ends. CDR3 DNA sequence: TGTGCCAGCAGCTTGCGGAGGGTCACTGGAAACACCATATATTTT. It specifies CASSLRRVTGNTIYF.

CDR3 sequence reads: CASSYGTGGTGELFF. The CDR3, as DNA: TGTGCCAGCAGTTACGGGACAGGGGGCACCGGGGAGCTGTTTTTT. The rearrangement joins TRBV27 to TRBJ2-2; TRBD1 agrees at 11 bases. CDR3 length: 15 amino acids. J lost 4 bases, V lost 4 bases, and 2 bases had no gene match. Germline-derived CDR1 and CDR2 are MNHEY and SMNVEV (reference sequence).

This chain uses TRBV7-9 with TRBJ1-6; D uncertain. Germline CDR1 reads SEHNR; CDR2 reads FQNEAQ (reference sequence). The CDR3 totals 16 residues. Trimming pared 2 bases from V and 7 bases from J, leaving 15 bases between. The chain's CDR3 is CASSLKDGTRNSPLHF. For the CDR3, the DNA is TGTGCCAGCAGCTTAAAGGACGGAACGCGCAATTCACCCCTCCACTTT. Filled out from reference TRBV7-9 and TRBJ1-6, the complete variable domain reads DTGVSQNPRHKITKRGQNVTFRCDPISEHNRLYWYRQTLGQGPEFLTYFQNEAQLEKSRLLSDRFSAERPKGSFSTLEIQRTEQGDSAMYLCASSLKDGTRNSPLHFGNGTRLTVT.

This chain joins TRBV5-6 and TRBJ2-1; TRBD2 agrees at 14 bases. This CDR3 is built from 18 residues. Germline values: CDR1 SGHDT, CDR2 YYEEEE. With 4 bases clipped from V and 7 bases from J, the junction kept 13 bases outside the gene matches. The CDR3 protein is CASSQYRGTSGSSNEQFF. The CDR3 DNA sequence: TGTGCCAGCAGCCAGTACCGGGGGACTAGCGGGAGTAGTAATGAGCAGTTCTTC.

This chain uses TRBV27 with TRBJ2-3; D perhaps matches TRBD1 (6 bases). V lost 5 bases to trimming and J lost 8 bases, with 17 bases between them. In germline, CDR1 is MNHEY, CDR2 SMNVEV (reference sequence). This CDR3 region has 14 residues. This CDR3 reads CASSQRTAPPTQYF. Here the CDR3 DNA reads TGTGCCAGCAGTCAAAGGACAGCACCCCCTACGCAGTATTTT.

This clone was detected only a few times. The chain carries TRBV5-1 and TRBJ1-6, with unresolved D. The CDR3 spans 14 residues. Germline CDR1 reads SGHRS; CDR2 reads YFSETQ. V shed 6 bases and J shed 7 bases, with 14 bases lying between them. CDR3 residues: CASTLGQANSPLHF. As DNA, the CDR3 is TGCGCCAGCACTCTCGGCCAGGCGAATTCACCCCTCCACTTT.

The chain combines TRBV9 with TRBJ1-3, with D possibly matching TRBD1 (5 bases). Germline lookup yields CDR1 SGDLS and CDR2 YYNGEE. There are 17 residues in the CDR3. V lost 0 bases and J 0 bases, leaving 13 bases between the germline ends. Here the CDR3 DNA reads TGTGCCAGCAGCGTAGAAGGGGTCCCGCTCTCTGGAAACACCATATATTTT. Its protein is CASSVEGVPLSGNTIYF.

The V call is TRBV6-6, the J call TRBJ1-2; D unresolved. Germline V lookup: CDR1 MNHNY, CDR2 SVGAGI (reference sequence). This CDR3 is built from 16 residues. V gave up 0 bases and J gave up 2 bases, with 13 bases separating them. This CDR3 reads CASSYSWRGKNYGYTF. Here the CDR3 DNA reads TGTGCCAGCAGTTACTCTTGGCGGGGAAAGAACTATGGCTACACCTTC.

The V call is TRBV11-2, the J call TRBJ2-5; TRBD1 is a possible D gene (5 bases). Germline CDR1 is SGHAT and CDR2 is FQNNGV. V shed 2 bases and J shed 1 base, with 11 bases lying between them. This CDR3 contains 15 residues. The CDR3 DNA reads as TGTGCCAGCAGCTTACACGGCAGGGCCCAAGAGACCCAGTACTTC. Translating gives CASSLHGRAQETQYF.

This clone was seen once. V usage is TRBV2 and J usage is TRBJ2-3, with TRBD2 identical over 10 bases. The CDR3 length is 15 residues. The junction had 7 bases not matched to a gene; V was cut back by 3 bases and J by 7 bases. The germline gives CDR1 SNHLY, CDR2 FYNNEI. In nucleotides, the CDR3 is TGTGCCAGCAGTGACGAGCGGGGGGGCTCACATACGCAGTATTTT. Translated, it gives CASSDERGGSHTQYF.

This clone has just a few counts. DNA of the CDR3: TGTGCCAGCCAGCTGGGCAGGCGCCGAGGGGGCTACACCTTC. It encodes CASQLGRRRGGYTF. The genes are TRBV14 and TRBJ1-2, with D uncertain. Germline assignment: CDR1 SGHDN and CDR2 FVKESK. The germline V and J ends were trimmed by 8 bases and 8 bases, with 21 bases remaining between them. The CDR3 extends over 14 amino acids. Drawing the rest from reference TRBV14 and TRBJ1-2, the complete variable domain is EAGVTQFPSHSVIEKGQTVTLRCDPISGHDNLYWYRRVMGKEIKFLLHFVKESKQDESGMPNNRFLAERTGGTYSTLKVQPAELEDSGVYFCASQLGRRRGGYTFGSGTRLTVV.

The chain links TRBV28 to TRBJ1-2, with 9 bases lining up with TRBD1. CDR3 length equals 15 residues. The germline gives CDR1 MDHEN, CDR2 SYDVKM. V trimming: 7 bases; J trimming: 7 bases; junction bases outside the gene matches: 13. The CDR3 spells CASTAFGTGSGGYTF. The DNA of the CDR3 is TGTGCCAGCACCGCATTCGGGACAGGGAGCGGTGGCTACACCTTC.

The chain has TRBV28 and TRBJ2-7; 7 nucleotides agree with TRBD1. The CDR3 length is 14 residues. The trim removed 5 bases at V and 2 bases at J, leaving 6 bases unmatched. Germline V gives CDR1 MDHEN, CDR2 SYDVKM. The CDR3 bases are TGTGCCAGCAGTAGTGACAGGGCCCCCTACGAGCAGTACTTC. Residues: CASSSDRAPYEQYF.

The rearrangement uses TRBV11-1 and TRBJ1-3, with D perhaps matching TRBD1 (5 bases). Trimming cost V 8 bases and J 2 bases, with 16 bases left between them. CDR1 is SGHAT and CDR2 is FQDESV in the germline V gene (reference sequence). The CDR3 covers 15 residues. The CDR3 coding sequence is TGTGCCAGCCTCCGGGACCGACGACCTGGAAACACCATATATTTT. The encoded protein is CASLRDRRPGNTIYF.

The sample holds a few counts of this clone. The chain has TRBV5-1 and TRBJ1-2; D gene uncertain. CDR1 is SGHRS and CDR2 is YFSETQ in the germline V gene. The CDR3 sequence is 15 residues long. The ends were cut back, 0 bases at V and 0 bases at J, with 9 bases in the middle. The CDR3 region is CASSLAGQANYGYTF. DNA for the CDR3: TGCGCCAGCAGCTTGGCCGGCCAGGCTAACTATGGCTACACCTTC.

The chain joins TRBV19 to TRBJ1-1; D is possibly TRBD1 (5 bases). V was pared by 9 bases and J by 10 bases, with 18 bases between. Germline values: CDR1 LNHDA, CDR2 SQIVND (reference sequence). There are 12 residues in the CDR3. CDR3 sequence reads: CASREGQGSAFF. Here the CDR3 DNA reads TGTGCCAGCCGGGAGGGTCAGGGATCAGCTTTCTTT.

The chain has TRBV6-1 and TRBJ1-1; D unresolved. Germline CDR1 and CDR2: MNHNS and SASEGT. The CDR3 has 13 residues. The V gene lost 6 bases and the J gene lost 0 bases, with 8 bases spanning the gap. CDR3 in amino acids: CASRTQVNTEAFF. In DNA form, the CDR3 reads TGTGCCAGCAGGACCCAGGTGAACACTGAAGCTTTCTTT.

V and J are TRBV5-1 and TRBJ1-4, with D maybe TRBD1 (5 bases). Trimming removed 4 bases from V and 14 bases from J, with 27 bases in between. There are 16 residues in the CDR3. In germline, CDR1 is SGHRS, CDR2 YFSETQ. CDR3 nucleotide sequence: TGCGCCAGCAGCCTAGTAGGGGCCCTCAAGGTTGGCGGCCTGTTTTTT. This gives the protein CASSLVGALKVGGLFF. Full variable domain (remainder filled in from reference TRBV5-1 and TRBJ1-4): KAGVTQTPRYLIKTRGQQVTLSCSPISGHRSVSWYQQTPGQGLQFLFEYFSETQRNKGNFPGRFSGRQFSNSRSEMNVSTLELGDSALYLCASSLVGALKVGGLFFGSGTQLSVL.

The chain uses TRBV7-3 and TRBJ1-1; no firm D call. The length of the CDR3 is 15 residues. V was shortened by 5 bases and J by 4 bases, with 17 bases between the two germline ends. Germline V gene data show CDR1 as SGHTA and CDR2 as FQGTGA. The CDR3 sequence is CASSLANGVGTEAFF. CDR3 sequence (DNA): TGTGCCAGCAGCCTCGCGAATGGGGTTGGCACTGAAGCTTTCTTT.

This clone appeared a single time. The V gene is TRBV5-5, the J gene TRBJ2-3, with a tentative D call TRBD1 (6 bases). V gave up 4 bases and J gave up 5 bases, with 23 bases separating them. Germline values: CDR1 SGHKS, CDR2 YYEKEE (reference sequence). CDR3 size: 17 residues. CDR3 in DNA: TGTGCCAGCAGCCTCCTCGGGACAACCCTTGCCCAAGATACGCAGTATTTT. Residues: CASSLLGTTLAQDTQYF. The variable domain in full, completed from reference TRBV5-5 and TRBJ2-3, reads DAGVTQSPTHLIKTRGQQVTLRCSPISGHKSVSWYQQVLGQGPQFIFQYYEKEERGRGNFPDRFSARQFPNYSSELNVNALLLGDSALYLCASSLLGTTLAQDTQYFGPGTRLTVL.

The CDR3 DNA is TGTGCCAGTAGTATAGGCGGGGGCTGGGATACGCAGTATTTT. This translates into CASSIGGGWDTQYF. V is TRBV19 and J is TRBJ2-3; D possibly corresponds to TRBD2 (7 bases). This CDR3 spans 14 amino acids. V was shortened by 1 base and J by 6 bases, with 11 bases between the two germline ends. The V gene's germline CDR1 is LNHDA and CDR2 SQIVND (reference sequence).

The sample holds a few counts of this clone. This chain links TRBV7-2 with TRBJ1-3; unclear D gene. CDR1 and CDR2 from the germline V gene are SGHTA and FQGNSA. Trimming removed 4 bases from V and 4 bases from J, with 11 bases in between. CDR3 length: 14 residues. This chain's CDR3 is CASSSQAPGNTIYF. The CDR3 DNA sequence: TGTGCCAGCAGCTCCCAGGCTCCGGGAAACACCATATATTTT.

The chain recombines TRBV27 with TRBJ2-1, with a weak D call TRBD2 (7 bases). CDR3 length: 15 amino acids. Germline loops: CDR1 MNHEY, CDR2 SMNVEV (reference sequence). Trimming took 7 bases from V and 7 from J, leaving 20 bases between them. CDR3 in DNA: TGTGCCAGCACCCGGGGGGCTAGCGTGGGTAATGAGCAGTTCTTC. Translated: CASTRGASVGNEQFF.

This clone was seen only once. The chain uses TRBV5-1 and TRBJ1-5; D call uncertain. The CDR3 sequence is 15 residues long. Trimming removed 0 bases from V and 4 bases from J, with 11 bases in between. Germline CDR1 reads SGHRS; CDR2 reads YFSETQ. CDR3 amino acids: CASSLAGGINQPQHF. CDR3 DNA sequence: TGCGCCAGCAGCTTGGCCGGTGGGATTAATCAGCCCCAGCATTTT.